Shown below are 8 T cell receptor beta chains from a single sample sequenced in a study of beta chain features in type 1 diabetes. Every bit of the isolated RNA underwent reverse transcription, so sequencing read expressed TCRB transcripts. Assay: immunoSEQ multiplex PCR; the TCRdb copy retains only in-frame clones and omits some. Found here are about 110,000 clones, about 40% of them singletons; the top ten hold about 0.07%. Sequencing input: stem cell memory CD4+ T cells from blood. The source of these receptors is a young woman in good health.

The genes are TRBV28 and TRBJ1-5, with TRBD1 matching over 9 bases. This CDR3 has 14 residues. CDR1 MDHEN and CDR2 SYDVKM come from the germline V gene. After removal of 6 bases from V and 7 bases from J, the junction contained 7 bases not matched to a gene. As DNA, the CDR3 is TGTGCCAGCAGGGACAGGGGAGCAGGCCAGCCCCAGCATTTT. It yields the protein CASRDRGAGQPQHF.

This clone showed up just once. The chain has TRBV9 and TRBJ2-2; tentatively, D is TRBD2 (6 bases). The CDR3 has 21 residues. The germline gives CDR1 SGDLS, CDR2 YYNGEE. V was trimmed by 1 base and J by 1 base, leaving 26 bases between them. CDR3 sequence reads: CASSVPGDPPKTFRNTGELFF. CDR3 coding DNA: TGTGCCAGCAGCGTACCGGGAGATCCACCCAAAACGTTCCGGAACACCGGGGAGCTGTTTTTT.

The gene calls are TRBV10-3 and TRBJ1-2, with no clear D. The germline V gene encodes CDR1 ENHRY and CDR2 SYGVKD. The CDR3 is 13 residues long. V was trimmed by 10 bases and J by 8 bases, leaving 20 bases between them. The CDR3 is CATDPSGLGGYTF. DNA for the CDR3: TGTGCCACCGACCCCAGCGGGTTGGGAGGCTACACCTTC.

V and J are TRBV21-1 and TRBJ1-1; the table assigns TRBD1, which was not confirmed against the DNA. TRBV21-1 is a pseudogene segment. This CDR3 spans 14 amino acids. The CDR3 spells CASRKRTPNTEAFF. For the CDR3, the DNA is TGTGCCAGCAGAAAACGGACACCGAACACTGAAGCTTTCTTT.

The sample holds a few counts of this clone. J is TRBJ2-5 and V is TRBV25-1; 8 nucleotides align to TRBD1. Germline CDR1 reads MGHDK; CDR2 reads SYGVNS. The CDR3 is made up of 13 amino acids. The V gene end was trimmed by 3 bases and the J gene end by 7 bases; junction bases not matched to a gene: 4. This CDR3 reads CASSDDRGWTQYF. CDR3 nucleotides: TGTGCCAGCAGTGACGACAGGGGATGGACCCAGTACTTC.

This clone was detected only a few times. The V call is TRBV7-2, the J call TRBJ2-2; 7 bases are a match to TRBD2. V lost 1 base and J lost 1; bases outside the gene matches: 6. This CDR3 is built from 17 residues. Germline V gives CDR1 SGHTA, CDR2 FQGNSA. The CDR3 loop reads CASSLGPSGRNTGELFF. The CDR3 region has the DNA TGTGCCAGCAGCTTAGGGCCTAGCGGCAGGAACACCGGGGAGCTGTTTTTT.

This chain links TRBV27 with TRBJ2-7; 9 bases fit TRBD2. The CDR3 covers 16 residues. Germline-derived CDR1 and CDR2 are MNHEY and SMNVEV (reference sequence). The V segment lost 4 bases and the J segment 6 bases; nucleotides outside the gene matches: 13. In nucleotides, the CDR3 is TGTGCCAGCAGTTCCCGTCTTAGCGGGAGAGGCCTCGAGCAGTACTTC. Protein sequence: CASSSRLSGRGLEQYF.

CDR3 sequence reads: CASSLKAGGPYEQYF. CDR3 coding DNA: TGTGCCAGCAGCTTAAAGGCGGGAGGGCCCTACGAGCAGTACTTC. This sequence joins TRBV7-2 and TRBJ2-7; 9 bases are shared with TRBD2. The CDR3 has 15 residues. Germline V gene data show CDR1 as SGHTA and CDR2 as FQGNSA. J was trimmed by 2 bases and V by 2 bases; bases with no gene match: 4.